These 12 T cell receptor beta chains were all obtained from the same sample, sequenced in a study of control samples from healthy donors and cancer patients. TCRdb's copy holds only in-frame clones and misses some; the assay was immunoSEQ multiplex PCR. The sample holds roughly 90,000 clones; around 82% are singletons and the top ten take about 10%. Material for sequencing was blood. These receptors were collected from a woman aged 55-70 years in good health.

The chain combines TRBV6-6 with TRBJ2-5; 10 bases line up with TRBD1. The CDR3 has 16 amino acids. Germline V gives CDR1 MNHNY, CDR2 SVGAGI (reference sequence). V lost 6 bases to trimming and J lost 2 bases; unmatched junction nucleotides: 9. The CDR3 loop is CASSPGTGEAQETQYF. For the CDR3, the DNA is TGTGCCAGCAGCCCAGGGACAGGGGAAGCGCAAGAGACCCAGTACTTC.

The chain has TRBV12-3 or TRBV12-4 and TRBJ2-1, with 7 bases identical to TRBD1. The length of the CDR3 is 12 residues. Trimming removed 5 bases from V and 10 bases from J; junction bases left unmatched: 5. The CDR3 spells CASSQGVREQFF. CDR3 in DNA: TGTGCCAGCAGTCAGGGGGTCCGGGAGCAGTTCTTC.

The chain couples TRBV4-3 to TRBJ1-3; 8 bases line up with TRBD1. The CDR3 totals 16 residues. V lost 4 bases to trimming and J lost 2 bases; unmatched junction nucleotides: 7. Germline-derived CDR1 and CDR2 are LGHNA and YSLEER. CDR3 bases: TGCGCCAGCAGCCCGGGACAGGCTTTTGCTGGAAACACCATATATTTT. Its protein product is CASSPGQAFAGNTIYF.

The chain uses TRBV11-2 and TRBJ2-2; TRBD2 is a possible D gene (6 bases). V dropped 2 bases and J dropped 7 bases, with 14 bases sitting between them. Germline V gene lookup returns CDR1 SGHAT and CDR2 FQNNGV. CDR3 length: 15 amino acids. The CDR3 DNA follows: TGTGCCAGCAGCTTAATCGGGGGATCGGGCGGGGAGCTGTTTTTT. This gives the protein CASSLIGGSGGELFF.

The CDR3 here is CASSPLGIGNQPQHF. CDR3 nucleotides: TGTGCCAGCTCACCATTGGGGATAGGCAATCAGCCCCAGCATTTT. The chain recombines TRBV18 with TRBJ1-5, with D uncertain. The ends were cut back, 2 bases at V and 2 bases at J, with 10 bases in the middle. CDR1 is KGHSH, CDR2 LQKENI, per germline. The CDR3 has 15 residues.

The rearrangement links TRBV24-1 to TRBJ2-5, with a possible D match to TRBD2 (6 bases). Germline V CDR1 and CDR2: KGHDR, SFDVKD. Trimming shortened V by 0 bases and J by 1 base, and 14 bases separated the two germline ends. This CDR3 has 17 amino acids. This CDR3 is CATSDLAIGTSQETQYF. The CDR3 DNA is TGTGCCACCAGTGATTTGGCAATCGGGACTTCCCAAGAGACCCAGTACTTC.

The chain has TRBV28 and TRBJ1-6; D is perhaps TRBD1 (5 bases). Trimming cost V 4 bases and J 10 bases, with 8 bases left between them. The CDR3 has 12 residues. CDR1 is MDHEN and CDR2 is SYDVKM in the germline V gene. CDR3 sequence reads: CASSWGRSPLHF. In DNA form, the CDR3 reads TGTGCCAGCAGTTGGGGCAGGTCACCCCTCCACTTT. The full variable domain, completed using reference TRBV28 and TRBJ1-6, is DVKVTQSSRYLVKRTGEKVFLECVQDMDHENMFWYRQDPGLGLRLIYFSYDVKMKEKGDIPEGYSVSREKKERFSLILESASTNQTSMYLCASSWGRSPLHFGNGTRLTVT.

This clone was counted ten times or more. The same CDR3 arises from other DNA sequences in this sample as well. This rearrangement joins TRBV27 to TRBJ1-2, with unresolved D. This CDR3 is built from 13 residues. Looked up from germline, CDR1 is MNHEY and CDR2 is SMNVEV (reference sequence). Trimming left V 6 bases short and J 6 bases short, with 14 bases between. CDR3 sequence reads: CASSPGGRNGYTF. The CDR3 bases are TGTGCCAGCAGCCCCGGCGGTCGGAATGGCTACACCTTC.

V and J are TRBV13 and TRBJ1-1, with D tentatively TRBD1 (5 bases). CDR1 is PRHDT, CDR2 FYEKMQ, per germline (reference sequence). This CDR3 comprises 13 residues. Deletions cut 10 bases from V and 0 bases from J, with 12 bases between. The CDR3 sequence is CATGAEMNTEAFF. In DNA form, the CDR3 reads TGTGCCACCGGGGCAGAAATGAACACTGAAGCTTTCTTT.

This clone was counted once. The genes are TRBV7-2 and TRBJ2-1, with TRBD1 matching over 7 bases. V gave up 4 bases and J gave up 6 bases; unmatched junction bases: 3. This CDR3 comprises 13 residues. Germline V CDR1 and CDR2: SGHTA, FQGNSA. The CDR3, as DNA: TGTGCCAGCAGCTGGACAGGCTCCAATGAGCAGTTCTTC. This sequence encodes CASSWTGSNEQFF.

The chain uses TRBV3-1 (or the pseudogene TRBV3-2) and TRBJ2-1; perhaps TRBD2 as D (6 bases). The length of the CDR3 is 15 residues. V was cut by 2 bases and J by 2 bases, with 10 bases left in between. Per germline, CDR1 LGHDT and CDR2 YNNKEL (reference sequence). The CDR3 coding sequence is TGTGCCAGCAGCCAACGGCGGGATCCCTACAATGAGCAGTTCTTC. Its translation: CASSQRRDPYNEQFF.

The J gene is TRBJ1-5, the V gene TRBV6-2 or TRBV6-3, with 10 bases identical to TRBD1. Germline values: CDR1 MNHEY, CDR2 SVGEGT. Trimming took 6 bases from V and 3 from J; bases not matched to a gene: 5. The CDR3 runs 15 residues. CDR3 in DNA: TGTGCCAGCAGCCCGGGACAGGGGCCCAATCAGCCCCAGCATTTT. This sequence encodes CASSPGQGPNQPQHF.